These 2 T cell receptor beta chains were sequenced from one sample in a study of neoadjuvant anti-PD-1 for oral cavity cancer. TCRdb's table, derived via immunoSEQ multiplex PCR, lists solely in-frame clones and lacks some. The table lists over 10,000 clones, 50% to 65% of them singletons. The sample was tumor tissue, taken before nivolumab (anti-PD-1) treatment. Receptors were obtained from a person between 35 and 79 years old with oral cavity squamous cell carcinoma.

Notes on this clone: No conserved phenylalanine or tryptophan is present at the end of the CDR3, so a read error is the likely explanation. Because the CDR3's place on the DNA is in doubt, the DNA is left out and the CDR3 is given as listed by TCRdb. J is TRBJ2-7 and V is TRBV10-3; no DNA check was done on the table's D call, TRBD1. The germline CDR1 and CDR2 sequences are ENHRY and SYGVKD. With termini counted, the CDR3 has 8 amino acids. CDR3 amino acids: CAINPGAD.

The rearrangement uses TRBV19 and TRBJ1-5; D unresolved. CDR1 is LNHDA, CDR2 SQIVND, per germline (reference sequence). The CDR3 has 16 residues. The ends were cut back, 4 bases at V and 0 bases at J, with 13 bases in the middle. The DNA of the CDR3 is TGTGCCAGTAGTAAGCCCAACCCACTTAGCAATCAGCCCCAGCATTTT. It encodes CASSKPNPLSNQPQHF.